This T cell receptor (beta chain) appears in the sequencing data of a study of T cells in Graves' hyperthyroidism and ophthalmopathy. Each person with ophthalmopathy scored at least 3 on the Clinical Activity Score, reached NOSPECS grade 4 or higher, and had been ill under 3 months. PBMCs were obtained from 10 ml fresh peripheral blood. Study findings and constraints: Among thyroid clonotypes expanded above 0.001, most also appeared in blood.

RNA transcripts served as the template for amplifying TCR beta CDR3 regions. First-round RT-PCR of the TCR CDR3 relied on the HTBI primer set. From the multiplex PCR reads, TCRdb called clonotypes with MiXCR, one entry per CDR3 protein. The sample has hundreds of thousands of distinct CDR3 sequences, approximately 14% seen once. Regarding this clonotype: Its antigen remains unknown.

With 11 bases removed from V and 3 bases from J, the gap between germline ends came to 17 bases. The germline V gene encodes CDR1 MNHEY and CDR2 SVGAGI. The CDR3 runs to 13 residues. The V call is TRBV6-5, the J call TRBJ2-7; maybe TRBD2 (5 bases). The material sequenced was blood. The source of this sequence is a woman between 45 and 60 years old with Graves' ophthalmopathy. The CDR3 region is CAQKLLVHYEQYF. DNA for the CDR3: TGTGCCCAAAAGTTACTAGTTCACTACGAGCAGTACTTC.